The 5 T cell receptor beta chains below were found in one sample sequenced in a study of cytomegalovirus exposure and HLA in healthy donors. Produced via immunoSEQ multiplex PCR; TCRdb's table is partial and in-frame only. The repertoire holds 150,000 to 200,000 clones, with about 85% as singletons. The source material was PBMCs. The receptor set was obtained from a man aged 25-45 years in good health and CMV-seropositive.

The chain combines TRBV10-3 with TRBJ2-3; TRBD1 matches 9 bases. CDR1 and CDR2 from the germline V gene are ENHRY and SYGVKD. Germline trimming cut 5 bases from V and 1 base from J; bases unmatched to any gene: 1. This CDR3 is built from 14 residues. CDR3 nucleotide sequence: TGTGCCATCAGTCGACAGGGGGGCACAGATACGCAGTATTTT. It codes for CAISRQGGTDTQYF.

The chain recombines TRBV6-5 with TRBJ2-7; 7 positions match TRBD1. The CDR3 has 15 residues. Per the germline V gene, CDR1 is MNHEY and CDR2 is SVGAGI. V shed 5 bases and J 2 bases; nucleotides not matched to a gene: 9. For the CDR3, the DNA is TGTGCCAGCAGTAACTTACTAGACAGGGCCTACGAGCAGTACTTC. It yields the protein CASSNLLDRAYEQYF.

This chain joins TRBV18 and TRBJ1-2; D call uncertain. This CDR3 is built from 13 residues. Trimming stripped 3 bases from V and 4 bases from J, with 9 bases between. Germline V gene data show CDR1 as KGHSH and CDR2 as LQKENI. The CDR3, as DNA: TGTGCCAGCTCACCGGAGAGTGGCTATGGCTACACCTTC. This sequence encodes CASSPESGYGYTF.

The gene calls are TRBV6-1 and TRBJ2-7; D ambiguous. Germline V gives CDR1 MNHNS, CDR2 SASEGT. CDR3 size: 12 residues. With 0 bases removed from V and 2 bases from J, the gap between germline ends came to 2 bases. As DNA, the CDR3 is TGTGCCAGCAGTGAAGCTACCTACGAGCAGTACTTC. Amino acid sequence: CASSEATYEQYF.

This clone turned up a few times. This chain joins TRBV5-6 and TRBJ1-1; TRBD1 might be the D (6 bases). Looked up from germline, CDR1 is SGHDT and CDR2 is YYEEEE. This CDR3 is 15 amino acids long. The V gene lost 4 bases and the J gene lost 4 bases, with 17 bases spanning the gap. The CDR3: CASSMPQGLVTEAFF. In DNA, the CDR3 is TGTGCCAGCAGCATGCCCCAGGGGTTGGTCACTGAAGCTTTCTTT.